The rows below give T cell receptor beta chains drawn from one sample of a study of T-cell memory formation after mild COVID-19. Each CDR3 protein is one row after TCRdb ran MiXCR on the 5' RACE reads. The table includes hundreds of thousands of distinct CDR3 sequences, around 21% detected once. The specimen was PBMCs or a T cell subset sorted from them (not recorded which). The receptor set was obtained from an adult woman who had mild COVID-19 (a few samples of this study predate the infection). Cell type and time point are not known. CDR3s include the opening cysteine and the closing phenylalanine or tryptophan. The order of the fields is J gene, V gene, clone size, D gene, CDR3 DNA, CDR3 protein. A D gene is named only where the DNA matches it firmly. Clone size is given for some rows only: seen once, a few or many times, or a class if the clone is expanded.

TRBJ2-7 TRBV5-5 NA TRBD2 TGTGCCAGCAGCATCGGACTAGCGGGGGGGCTGTACGAGCAGTACTTC CASSIGLAGGLYEQYF
TRBJ2-2 TRBV7-9 NA NA TGTGCCAGCAGCAACAGTGCCGGGGAGCTGTTTTTT CASSNSAGELFF
TRBJ2-1 TRBV23-1 few NA TGCGCCAGCAGTCAACGACGTAATGAGCAGTTCTTC CASSQRRNEQFF
TRBJ1-5 TRBV6-5 few TRBD1 TGTGCCAGCAGAGGGACAGGACACAATCAGCCCCAGCATTTT CASRGTGHNQPQHF
TRBJ2-1 TRBV12-3/TRBV12-4 few TRBD2 TGTGCCAGCAGTCGACTAGCGGGGAACTGGAATGAGCAGTTCTTC CASSRLAGNWNEQFF
TRBJ2-3 TRBV9 few NA TGTGCCAGCAGCGTACGGGGGAACACAGATACGCAGTATTTT CASSVRGNTDTQYF
TRBJ2-1 TRBV7-9 few TRBD1 TGTGCCAGCAGCTCAAACCGGGACAGGGACTACAATGAGCAGTTCTTC CASSSNRDRDYNEQFF
TRBJ2-7 TRBV5-1 NA TRBD1 TGCGCCAGCAGCCCGACCCTGGGACAGGGGACCAACGAGCAGTACTTC CASSPTLGQGTNEQYF
TRBJ1-2 TRBV20-1 few TRBD1 TGCAGTGCTACCGGGACAGACTATGGCTACACCTTC CSATGTDYGYTF
TRBJ1-3 TRBV5-1 NA TRBD1 TGCGCCAGCAGCTTAACGGGACAGGGGAGAAGCACCATATATTTT CASSLTGQGRSTIYF
TRBJ2-6 TRBV7-9 NA NA TGTGCCAGCAGCTTTGTTCCAGGACTTGGGGCCAACGTCCTGACTTTC CASSFVPGLGANVLTF
TRBJ2-3 TRBV15 few NA TGTGCCACCAGCAGAGATCGGGATAGGGATACAGATACGCAGTATTTT CATSRDRDRDTDTQYF
TRBJ1-6 TRBV3-1 NA TRBD1 TGTGCCAGCAGCCAAGGGTGGACAGGGGGCAATTCACCCCTCCACTTT CASSQGWTGGNSPLHF
TRBJ1-5 TRBV12-3/TRBV12-4 NA TRBD1 TGTGCCAGCAGTCCGGACAGGGGGAATAGCAATCAGCCCCAGCATTTT CASSPDRGNSNQPQHF
TRBJ2-1 TRBV24-1 NA TRBD2 TGTGCCACCAGTGTCTTGCCTAGCGGAGAGGGGGAGCAGTTCTTC CATSVLPSGEGEQFF
TRBJ2-5 TRBV9 few NA TGTGCCAGCAGCGTAGGAGTGGAAGAGACCCAGTACTTC CASSVGVEETQYF
TRBJ1-4 TRBV4-3 NA TRBD1 TGCGCCAGCAGCCAGATTTCCCGGACAGGGGAGGAAAAACTGTTTTTT CASSQISRTGEEKLFF
TRBJ1-6 TRBV5-4 NA NA TGTGCCAGCAGCTTGGGGGGGGGCGTCAATTCACCCCTCCACTTT CASSLGGGVNSPLHF
TRBJ2-3 TRBV20-1 few TRBD2 TGCAGTGCTAGAGGGTGGCTAGCGGCAGATACGCAGTATTTT CSARGWLAADTQYF
TRBJ2-5 TRBV30 few NA TGTGCCTGGAGTGTACAAGGGACCCAGTACTTC CAWSVQGTQYF
TRBJ2-1 TRBV4-2 few NA TGTGCCAGCAGCCAAGGGGCAGGAGGCAACTACAATGAGCAGTTCTTC CASSQGAGGNYNEQFF
TRBJ2-2 TRBV7-3 NA NA TGTGCCAGCAGCTTATTAATCGGGGGTACCGGGGAGCTGTTTTTT CASSLLIGGTGELFF
TRBJ1-2 TRBV7-9 few TRBD1 TGTGCCAGCAGCCCTGCGACAGGGCTTAACTATGGCTACACCTTC CASSPATGLNYGYTF
TRBJ1-5 TRBV9 NA NA NA CASSVGQGISVDQPQHF
TRBJ2-4 TRBV20-1 few NA TGCAGTGCGGAAAACACGGTGCTAGCCAAAAACATTCAGTACTTC CSAENTVLAKNIQYF
TRBJ2-7 TRBV6-5 NA TRBD2 TGTGCCAGCAGACGATATAGCGGGGGGGCCTACGAGCAGTACTTC CASRRYSGGAYEQYF
TRBJ1-6 TRBV6-5 NA TRBD1 TGTGCCACCGCGACAGGGAGGCCACCCCTCCACTTT CATATGRPPLHF
TRBJ2-5 TRBV10-3 NA NA TGTGCCATCAGTGGCCCCCGGCAGGAGACCCAGTACTTC CAISGPRQETQYF
TRBJ1-6 TRBV25-1 NA NA TGTGCCAGCTCCTTTGTGGGGAACTCACCCCTCCACTTT CASSFVGNSPLHF
TRBJ1-2 TRBV4-3 NA TRBD1 TGCGCCAGCAGCCAAGATACTATTGGGACAGATCTTAACTATGGCTACACCTTC CASSQDTIGTDLNYGYTF
TRBJ2-3 TRBV20-1 NA NA TGCAGTGCGATACAGCAACCCCTCACAGATACGCAGTATTTT CSAIQQPLTDTQYF
TRBJ2-7 TRBV12-3/TRBV12-4 NA NA TGTGCCAGCAGTTTCGGCACGCGGCTAGCTCCCCCCTACGAGCAGTACTTC CASSFGTRLAPPYEQYF
TRBJ2-1 TRBV12-3/TRBV12-4 NA TRBD1 TGTGCCAGCAGTTTAGTGCGGACAGGGGTCGATGAGCAGTTCTTC CASSLVRTGVDEQFF
TRBJ2-1 TRBV12-3/TRBV12-4 many TRBD2 TGTGCCAGCAGTTCCCCCGGGACTAGCGGGGAAAATGAGCAGTTCTTC CASSSPGTSGENEQFF
TRBJ2-2 TRBV4-1 few TRBD2 TGCGCCAGCAGCCCCCTCCCCCTAGCGGGGGCGAACACCGGGGAGCTGTTTTTT CASSPLPLAGANTGELFF
TRBJ2-2 TRBV7-2 few NA TGTGCCAGCAGCTTAGAGGGATGGGAGCTGTTTTTT CASSLEGWELFF
TRBJ2-1 TRBV15 few TRBD2 TGTGCCACCAGCGGGATTCCTAGCGGGGGGGCGGATGAGCAGTTCTTC CATSGIPSGGADEQFF
TRBJ2-1 TRBV11-3 few TRBD2 TGTGCCAGCAGTTGGACTAGTTCCAATGAGCAGTTCTTC CASSWTSSNEQFF
TRBJ1-1 TRBV5-6 NA NA TGTGCCAGCAGGGAGCTCCCGAACACTGAAGCTTTCTTT CASRELPNTEAFF
TRBJ1-1 TRBV3-1 few NA TGTGCCAGCAGCCCCCGCCAGGGGCGAGGTACTGAAGCTTTCTTT CASSPRQGRGTEAFF
TRBJ2-3 TRBV5-1 few TRBD2 TGCGCCAGCAGCTTGTTCCCTGGACTAGCGGGGGCGTCGGATACGCAGTATTTT CASSLFPGLAGASDTQYF
TRBJ1-1 TRBV2 few TRBD1 TGTGCCAGCTTCCTCCGACAGGGCACTGAAGCTTTCTTT CASFLRQGTEAFF
TRBJ1-1 TRBV12-3/TRBV12-4 NA NA TGTGCCAGCAGGTCCCCCACTGAAGCTTTCTTT CASRSPTEAFF
TRBJ2-1 TRBV6-6 many TRBD2 TGTGCCAGTGACCCGGGACTAGCGGGAAACAATGAGCAGTTCTTC CASDPGLAGNNEQFF
TRBJ2-3 TRBV19 few NA TGTGCCAGTAGTAGGAAGGACAGTACAGATACGCAGTATTTT CASSRKDSTDTQYF
TRBJ2-3 TRBV24-1 many TRBD2 TGTGCCACCAGTGATACTAGCGGGAGAGGGACAGATACGCAGTATTTT CATSDTSGRGTDTQYF
TRBJ2-1 TRBV12-3/TRBV12-4 NA NA TGTGCCAGCAGAAAATCGGTCTCCATATTCAATGAGCAGTTCTTC CASRKSVSIFNEQFF
TRBJ2-3 TRBV20-1 NA TRBD1 TGCAGTGCTAGAGATAGAAAGGGGGCTTCCACAGATACGCAGTATTTT CSARDRKGASTDTQYF
TRBJ2-2 TRBV5-1 NA NA TGCGCCAGCAGCTTCCTTACCTCGAACACCGGGGAGCTGTTTTTT CASSFLTSNTGELFF
TRBJ1-2 TRBV4-3 NA NA TGCGCCAGCACCCAATTGTTGGCCGACTATGGCTACACCTTC CASTQLLADYGYTF
TRBJ2-1 TRBV15 many NA TGTGCCACCAGCAGATACCCGACTAGTTCGTATGAGCAGTTCTTC CATSRYPTSSYEQFF
TRBJ1-1 TRBV5-1 few TRBD1 TGCGCCAGCAGCCTTTTGGGACAGCCGACTGAAGCTTTCTTT CASSLLGQPTEAFF
TRBJ1-1 TRBV4-1 NA TRBD1 TGCGCCAGCAGCCAATCGGGACAGGGAAACACTGAAGCTTTCTTT CASSQSGQGNTEAFF
TRBJ1-1 TRBV6-2/TRBV6-3 NA NA TGTGCCAGCAGTTACGAAGGGGGGCTTTTGAACACTGAAGCTTTCTTT CASSYEGGLLNTEAFF
TRBJ1-2 TRBV29-1 NA NA TGCAGCGTTGATCCCCACAGGGACTATGGCTACACCTTC CSVDPHRDYGYTF